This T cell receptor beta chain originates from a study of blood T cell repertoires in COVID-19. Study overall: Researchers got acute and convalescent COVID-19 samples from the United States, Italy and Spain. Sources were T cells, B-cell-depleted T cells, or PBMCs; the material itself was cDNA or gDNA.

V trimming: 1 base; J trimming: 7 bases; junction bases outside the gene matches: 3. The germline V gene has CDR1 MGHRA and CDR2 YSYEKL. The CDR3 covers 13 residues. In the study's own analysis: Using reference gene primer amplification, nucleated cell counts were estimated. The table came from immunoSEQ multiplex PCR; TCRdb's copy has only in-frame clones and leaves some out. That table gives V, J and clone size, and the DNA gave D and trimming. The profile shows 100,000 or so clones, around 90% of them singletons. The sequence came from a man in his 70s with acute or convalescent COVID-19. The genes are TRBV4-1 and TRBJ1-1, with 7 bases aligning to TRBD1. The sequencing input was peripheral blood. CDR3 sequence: CASSQAGTDEAFF. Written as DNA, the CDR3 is TGCGCCAGCAGCCAAGCCGGGACAGATGAAGCTTTCTTT.